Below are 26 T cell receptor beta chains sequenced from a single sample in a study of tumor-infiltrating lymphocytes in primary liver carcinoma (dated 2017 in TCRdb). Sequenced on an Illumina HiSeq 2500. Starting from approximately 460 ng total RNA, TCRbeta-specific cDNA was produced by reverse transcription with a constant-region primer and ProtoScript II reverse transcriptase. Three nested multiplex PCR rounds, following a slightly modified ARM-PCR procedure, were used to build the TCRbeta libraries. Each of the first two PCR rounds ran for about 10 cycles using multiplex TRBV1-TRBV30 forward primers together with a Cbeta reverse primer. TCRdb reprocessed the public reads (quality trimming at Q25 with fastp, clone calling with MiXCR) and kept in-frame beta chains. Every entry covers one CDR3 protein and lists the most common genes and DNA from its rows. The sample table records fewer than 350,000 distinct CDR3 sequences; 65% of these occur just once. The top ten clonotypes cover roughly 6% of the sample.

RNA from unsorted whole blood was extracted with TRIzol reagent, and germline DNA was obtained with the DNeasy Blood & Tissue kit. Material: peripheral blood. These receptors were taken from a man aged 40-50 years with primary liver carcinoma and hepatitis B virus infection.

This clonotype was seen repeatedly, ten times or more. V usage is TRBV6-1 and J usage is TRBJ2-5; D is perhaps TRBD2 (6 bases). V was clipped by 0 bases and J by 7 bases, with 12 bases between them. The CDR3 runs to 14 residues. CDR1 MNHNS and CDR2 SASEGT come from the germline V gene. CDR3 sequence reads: CASSEAPGAGTQYF. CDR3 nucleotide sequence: TGTGCCAGCAGTGAAGCACCAGGAGCGGGGACCCAGTACTTC.

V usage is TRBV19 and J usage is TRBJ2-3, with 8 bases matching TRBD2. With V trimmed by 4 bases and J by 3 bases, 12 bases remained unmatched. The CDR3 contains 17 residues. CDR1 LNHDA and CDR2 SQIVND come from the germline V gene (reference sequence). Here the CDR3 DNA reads TGTGCCAGTAGTAAAGGGTTGTTCAGCGGGAGTACAGATACGCAGTATTTT. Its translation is CASSKGLFSGSTDTQYF.

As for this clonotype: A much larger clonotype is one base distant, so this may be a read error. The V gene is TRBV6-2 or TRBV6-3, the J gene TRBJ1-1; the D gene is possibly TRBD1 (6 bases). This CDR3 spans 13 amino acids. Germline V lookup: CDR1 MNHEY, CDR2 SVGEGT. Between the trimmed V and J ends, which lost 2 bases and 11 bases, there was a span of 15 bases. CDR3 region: CASSYRDILSAFF. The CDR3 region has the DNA TGTGCCAGCAGTTACCGGGACATTCTTTCGGCTTTCTTT.

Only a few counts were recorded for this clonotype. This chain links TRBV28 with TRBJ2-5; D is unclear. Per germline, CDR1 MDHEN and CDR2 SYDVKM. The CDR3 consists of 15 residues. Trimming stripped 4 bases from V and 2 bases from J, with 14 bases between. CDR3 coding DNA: TGTGCCAGCAGTTCCGCTCCCGACTTTCAAGAGACCCAGTACTTC. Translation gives CASSSAPDFQETQYF. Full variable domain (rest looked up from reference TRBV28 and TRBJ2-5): DVKVTQSSRYLVKRTGEKVFLECVQDMDHENMFWYRQDPGLGLRLIYFSYDVKMKEKGDIPEGYSVSREKKERFSLILESASTNQTSMYLCASSSAPDFQETQYFGPGTRLLVL.

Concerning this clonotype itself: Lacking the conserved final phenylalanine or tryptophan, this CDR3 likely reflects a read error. CDR3: CASSLAARGDTQYS. CDR3 coding DNA: TGCGCCAGCAGCTTGGCGGCCCGGGGAGATACGCAGTATTCT. J is TRBJ2-3 and V is TRBV5-1; D possibly corresponds to TRBD2 (5 bases). CDR1 SGHRS and CDR2 YFSETQ come from the germline V gene. This CDR3 comprises 14 residues. Trimming left V 0 bases short and J 5 bases short, with 10 bases between.

Written as DNA, the CDR3 is TGTGCCAGCAGCCAAGGAATCCGGACAGGGTCCTACGAGCAGTACTTC. As protein: CASSQGIRTGSYEQYF. V usage is TRBV14 and J usage is TRBJ2-7, with 8 bases fitting TRBD1. Germline V gene sequence: CDR1 SGHDN, CDR2 FVKESK. The CDR3 spans 16 residues. J was trimmed by 1 base and V by 1 base; bases with no gene match: 6.

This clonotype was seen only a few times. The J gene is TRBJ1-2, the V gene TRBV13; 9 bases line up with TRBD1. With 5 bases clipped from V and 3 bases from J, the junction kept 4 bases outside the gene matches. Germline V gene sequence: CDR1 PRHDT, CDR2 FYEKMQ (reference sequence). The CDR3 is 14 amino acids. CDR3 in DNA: TGTGCCAGCAGCGTGGGACAGGGCGACTATGGCTACACCTTC. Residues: CASSVGQGDYGYTF.

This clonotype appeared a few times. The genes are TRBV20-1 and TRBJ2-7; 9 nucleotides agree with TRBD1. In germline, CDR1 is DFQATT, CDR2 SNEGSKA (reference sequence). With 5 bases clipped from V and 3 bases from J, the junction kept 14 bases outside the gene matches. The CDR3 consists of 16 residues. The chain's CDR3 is CSAGNPAGTGNYEQYF. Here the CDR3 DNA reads TGCAGTGCTGGGAACCCTGCAGGGACAGGGAACTACGAGCAGTACTTC.

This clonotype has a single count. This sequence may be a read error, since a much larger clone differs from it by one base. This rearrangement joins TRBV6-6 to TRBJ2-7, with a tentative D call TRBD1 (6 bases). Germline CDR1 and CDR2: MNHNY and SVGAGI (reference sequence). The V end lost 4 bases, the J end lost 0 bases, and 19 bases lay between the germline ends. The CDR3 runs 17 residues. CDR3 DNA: TGTGCCAGCAGTTCGGTGTCAGGGGACCGGAGCTCCTACGAGCAGTACTTC. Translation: CASSSVSGDRSSYEQYF.

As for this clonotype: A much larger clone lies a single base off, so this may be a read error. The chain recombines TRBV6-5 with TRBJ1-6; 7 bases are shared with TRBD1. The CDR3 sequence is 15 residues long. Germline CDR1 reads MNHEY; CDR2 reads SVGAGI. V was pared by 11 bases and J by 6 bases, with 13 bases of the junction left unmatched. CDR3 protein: CACGQGGTVNSPLHF. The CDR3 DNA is TGTGCCTGCGGACAAGGGGGGACAGTTAATTCACCCCTCCACTTT.

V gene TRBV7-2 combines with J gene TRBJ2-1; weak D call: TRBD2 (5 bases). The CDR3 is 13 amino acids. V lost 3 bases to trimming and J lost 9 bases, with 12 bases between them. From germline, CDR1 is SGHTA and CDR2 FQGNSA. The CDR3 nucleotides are TGTGCCAGCAGCTTCTATCTCGCGGGTGAGCAGTTCTTC. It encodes CASSFYLAGEQFF.

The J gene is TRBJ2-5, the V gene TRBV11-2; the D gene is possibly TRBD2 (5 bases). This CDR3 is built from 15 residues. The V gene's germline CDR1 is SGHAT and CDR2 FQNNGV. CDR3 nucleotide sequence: TGTCTCAGTAGCTTAGTGTCGGGATCGAAAGAGACCCAGTACTTC. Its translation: CLSSLVSGSKETQYF.

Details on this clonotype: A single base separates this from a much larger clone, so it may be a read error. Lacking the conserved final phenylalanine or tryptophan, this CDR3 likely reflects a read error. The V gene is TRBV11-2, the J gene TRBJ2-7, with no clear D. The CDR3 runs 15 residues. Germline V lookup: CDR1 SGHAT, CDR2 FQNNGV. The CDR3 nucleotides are TGTGTCAGCAGCTTCACATCTATCCTTGGACACGAGCAGTACTCC. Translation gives CVSSFTSILGHEQYS.

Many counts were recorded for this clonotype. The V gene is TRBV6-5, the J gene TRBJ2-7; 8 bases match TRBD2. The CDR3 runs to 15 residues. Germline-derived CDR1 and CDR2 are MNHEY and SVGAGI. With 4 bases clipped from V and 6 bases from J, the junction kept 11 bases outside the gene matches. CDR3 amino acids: CASSWGRSGSSEQYF. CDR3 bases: TGTGCCAGCAGTTGGGGGAGGAGCGGGAGCAGCGAGCAGTACTTC.

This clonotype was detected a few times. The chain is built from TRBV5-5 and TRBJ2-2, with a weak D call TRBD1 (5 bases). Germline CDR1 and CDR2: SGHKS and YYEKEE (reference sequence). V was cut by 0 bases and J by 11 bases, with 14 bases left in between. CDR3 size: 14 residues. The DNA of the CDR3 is TGTGCCAGCAGCTTGGACGGACAAGGAGTTGAGCTGTTTTTT. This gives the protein CASSLDGQGVELFF. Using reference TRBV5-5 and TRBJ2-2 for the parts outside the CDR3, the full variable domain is DAGVTQSPTHLIKTRGQQVTLRCSPISGHKSVSWYQQVLGQGPQFIFQYYEKEERGRGNFPDRFSARQFPNYSSELNVNALLLGDSALYLCASSLDGQGVELFFGEGSRLTVL.

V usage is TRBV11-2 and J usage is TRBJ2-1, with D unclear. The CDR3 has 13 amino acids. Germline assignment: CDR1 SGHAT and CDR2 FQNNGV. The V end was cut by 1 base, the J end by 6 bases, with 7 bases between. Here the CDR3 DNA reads TGTGCCAGCAGCTTAGGCCCGTCCAATGAGCAGTTCTTC. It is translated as CASSLGPSNEQFF.

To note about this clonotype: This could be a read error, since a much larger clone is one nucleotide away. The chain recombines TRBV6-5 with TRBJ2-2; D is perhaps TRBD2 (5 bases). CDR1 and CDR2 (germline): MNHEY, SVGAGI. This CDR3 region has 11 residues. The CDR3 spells CASRNTGELSF. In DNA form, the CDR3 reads TGTGCCAGCAGAAACACCGGGGAGCTGTCTTTT.

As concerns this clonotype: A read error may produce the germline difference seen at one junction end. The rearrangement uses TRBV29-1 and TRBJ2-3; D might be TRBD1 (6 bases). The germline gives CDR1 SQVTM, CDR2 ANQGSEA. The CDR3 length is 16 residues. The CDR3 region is CSVEDLMVRGTDTHYF. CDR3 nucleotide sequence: TGCAGCGTTGAAGACCTGATGGTCAGGGGAACAGATACGCATTATTTT.

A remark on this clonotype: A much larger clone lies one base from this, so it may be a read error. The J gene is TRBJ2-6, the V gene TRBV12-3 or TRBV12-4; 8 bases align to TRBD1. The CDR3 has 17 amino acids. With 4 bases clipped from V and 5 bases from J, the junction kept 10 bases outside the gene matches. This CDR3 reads CASSSTHRGSRANVLTF. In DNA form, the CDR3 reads TGTGCCAGCAGTTCCACTCACAGGGGGTCTCGGGCCAACGTCCTGACTTTC.

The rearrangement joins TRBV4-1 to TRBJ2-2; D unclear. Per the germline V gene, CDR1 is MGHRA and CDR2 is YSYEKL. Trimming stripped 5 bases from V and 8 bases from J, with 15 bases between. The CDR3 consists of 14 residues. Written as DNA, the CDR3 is TGCGCCAGCAGCACTCGGAGTGCACCGGGGGAGCTGTTTTTT. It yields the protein CASSTRSAPGELFF.

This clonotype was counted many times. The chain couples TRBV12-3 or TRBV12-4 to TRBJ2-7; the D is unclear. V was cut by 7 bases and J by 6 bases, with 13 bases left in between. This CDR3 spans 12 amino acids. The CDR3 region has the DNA TGTGCCAGCAATCGAGCGAGGAGCGAGCAGTACTTC. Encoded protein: CASNRARSEQYF.

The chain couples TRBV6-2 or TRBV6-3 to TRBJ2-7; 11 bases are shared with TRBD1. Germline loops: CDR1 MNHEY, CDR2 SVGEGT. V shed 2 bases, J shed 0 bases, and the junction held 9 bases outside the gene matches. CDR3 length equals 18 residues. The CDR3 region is CASSYGTGGAIFSYEQYF. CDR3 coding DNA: TGTGCCAGCAGTTACGGGACAGGGGGTGCCATTTTCTCCTACGAGCAGTACTTC.

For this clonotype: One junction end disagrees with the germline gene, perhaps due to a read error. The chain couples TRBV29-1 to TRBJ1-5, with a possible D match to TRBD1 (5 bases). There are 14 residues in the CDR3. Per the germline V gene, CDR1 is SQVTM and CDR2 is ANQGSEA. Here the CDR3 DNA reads TGCAGCATGAGAGCCGGGGGTTTCAATCAGCCCCAGCATTTC. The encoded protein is CSMRAGGFNQPQHF.

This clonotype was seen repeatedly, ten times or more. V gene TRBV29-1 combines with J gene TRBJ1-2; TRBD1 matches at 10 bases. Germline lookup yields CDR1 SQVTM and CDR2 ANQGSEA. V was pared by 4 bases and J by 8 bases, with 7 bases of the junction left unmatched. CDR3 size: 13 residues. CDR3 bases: TGCAGCGTTGCCCGGGACAGGGGTGGCGGCTACACCTTC. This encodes CSVARDRGGGYTF.

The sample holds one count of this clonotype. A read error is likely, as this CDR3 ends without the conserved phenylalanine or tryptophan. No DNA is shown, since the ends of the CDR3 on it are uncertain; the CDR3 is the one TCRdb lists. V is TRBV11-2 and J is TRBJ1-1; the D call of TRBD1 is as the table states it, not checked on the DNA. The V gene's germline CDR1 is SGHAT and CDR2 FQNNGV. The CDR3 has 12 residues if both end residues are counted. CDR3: CASRTGYTEVFL.

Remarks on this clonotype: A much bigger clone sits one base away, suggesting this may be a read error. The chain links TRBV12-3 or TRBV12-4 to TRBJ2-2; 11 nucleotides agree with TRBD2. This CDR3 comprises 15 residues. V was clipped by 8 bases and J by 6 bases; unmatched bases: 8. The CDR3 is CASGSTSGSPGELFF. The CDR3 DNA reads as TGTGCCAGCGGCTCCACTAGCGGGAGCCCCGGGGAGCTGTTTTTT.